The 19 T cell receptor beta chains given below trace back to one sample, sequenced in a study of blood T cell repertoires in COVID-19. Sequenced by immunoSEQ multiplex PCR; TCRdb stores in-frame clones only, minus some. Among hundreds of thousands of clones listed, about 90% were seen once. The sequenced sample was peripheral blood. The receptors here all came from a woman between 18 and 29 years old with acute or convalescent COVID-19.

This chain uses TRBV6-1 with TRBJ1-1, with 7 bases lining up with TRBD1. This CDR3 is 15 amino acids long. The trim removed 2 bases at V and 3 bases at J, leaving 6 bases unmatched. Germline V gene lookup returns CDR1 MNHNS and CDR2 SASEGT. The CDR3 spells CASSERRDSYTEAFF. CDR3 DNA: TGTGCCAGCAGTGAACGCCGGGACAGCTACACTGAAGCTTTCTTT.

CDR3 loop: CASSQDGTAYNEQFF. The CDR3 DNA is TGCGCCAGCAGCCAAGACGGGACAGCCTACAATGAGCAGTTCTTC. This sequence joins TRBV4-3 and TRBJ2-1; 7 nucleotides align to TRBD1. The germline V gene encodes CDR1 LGHNA and CDR2 YSLEER. The V gene end was trimmed by 0 bases and the J gene end by 2 bases; junction bases not matched to a gene: 1. This CDR3 comprises 15 residues.

Written as DNA, the CDR3 is TGTGCCAGTAAAGGGGACTATAATTCACCCCTCCACTTT. This codes for CASKGDYNSPLHF. The chain carries TRBV19 and TRBJ1-6; TRBD1 might be the D (5 bases). The CDR3 is 13 residues long. In germline, CDR1 is LNHDA, CDR2 SQIVND (reference sequence). V dropped 7 bases and J dropped 3 bases, with 7 bases sitting between them.

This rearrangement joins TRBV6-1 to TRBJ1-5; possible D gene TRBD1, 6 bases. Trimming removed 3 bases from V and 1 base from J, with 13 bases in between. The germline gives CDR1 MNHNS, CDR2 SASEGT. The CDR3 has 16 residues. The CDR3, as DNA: TGTGCCAGCAGTGATCAGGGGCCAGGGAGCAATCAGCCCCAGCATTTT. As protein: CASSDQGPGSNQPQHF.

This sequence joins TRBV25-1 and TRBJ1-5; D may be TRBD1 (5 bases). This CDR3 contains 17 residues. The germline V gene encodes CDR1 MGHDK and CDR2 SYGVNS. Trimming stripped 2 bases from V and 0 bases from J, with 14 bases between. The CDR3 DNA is TGTGCCAGCAGTGAAAAGGGAGGGGCTAATAGCAATCAGCCCCAGCATTTT. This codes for CASSEKGGANSNQPQHF.

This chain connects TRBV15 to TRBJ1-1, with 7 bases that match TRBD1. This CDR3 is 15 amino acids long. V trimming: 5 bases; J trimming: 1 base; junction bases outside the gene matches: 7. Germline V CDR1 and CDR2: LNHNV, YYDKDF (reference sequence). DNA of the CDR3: TGTGCCACCAGCTCTGGGACAGCGACGAACACTGAAGCTTTCTTT. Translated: CATSSGTATNTEAFF.

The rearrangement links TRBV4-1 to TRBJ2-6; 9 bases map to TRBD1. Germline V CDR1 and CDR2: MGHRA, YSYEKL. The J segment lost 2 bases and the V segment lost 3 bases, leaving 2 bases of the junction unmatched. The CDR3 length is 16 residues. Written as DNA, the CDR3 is TGCGCCAGCAGCCATACAGGGGGCGCTGGGGCCAACGTCCTGACTTTC. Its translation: CASSHTGGAGANVLTF.

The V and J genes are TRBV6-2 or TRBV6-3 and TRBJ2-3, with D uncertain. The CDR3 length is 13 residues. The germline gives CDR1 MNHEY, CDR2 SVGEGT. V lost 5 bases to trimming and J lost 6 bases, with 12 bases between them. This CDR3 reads CASSRRLRDTQYF. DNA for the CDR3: TGTGCCAGCAGTCGTCGCTTGAGGGATACGCAGTATTTT.

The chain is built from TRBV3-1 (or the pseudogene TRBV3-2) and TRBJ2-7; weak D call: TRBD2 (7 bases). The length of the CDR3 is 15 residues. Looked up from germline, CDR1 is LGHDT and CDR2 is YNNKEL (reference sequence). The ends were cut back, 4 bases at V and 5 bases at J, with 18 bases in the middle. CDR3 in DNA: TGTGCCAGCAGCCGATTTAGACAGGCGGGGGACGAGCAGTACTTC. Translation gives CASSRFRQAGDEQYF.

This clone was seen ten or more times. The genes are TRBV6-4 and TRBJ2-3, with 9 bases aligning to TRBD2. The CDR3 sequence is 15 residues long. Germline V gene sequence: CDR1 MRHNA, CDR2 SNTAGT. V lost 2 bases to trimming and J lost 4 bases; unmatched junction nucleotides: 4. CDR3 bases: TGTGCCAGCAGTGACGGCGGGGGGGCCCCAGATACGCAGTATTTT. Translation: CASSDGGGAPDTQYF.

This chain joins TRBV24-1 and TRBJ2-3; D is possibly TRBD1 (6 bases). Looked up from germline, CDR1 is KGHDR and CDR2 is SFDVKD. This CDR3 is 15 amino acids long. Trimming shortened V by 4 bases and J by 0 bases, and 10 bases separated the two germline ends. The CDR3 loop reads CATSEQGESTDTQYF. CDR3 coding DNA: TGTGCCACCAGTGAACAGGGTGAAAGCACAGATACGCAGTATTTT.

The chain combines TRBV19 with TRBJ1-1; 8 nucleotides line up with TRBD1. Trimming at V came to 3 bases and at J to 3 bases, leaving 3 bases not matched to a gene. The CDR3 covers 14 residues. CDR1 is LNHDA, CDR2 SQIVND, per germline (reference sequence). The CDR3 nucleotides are TGTGCCAGTAGTATCAGGGGGCTCGACACTGAAGCTTTCTTT. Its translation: CASSIRGLDTEAFF.

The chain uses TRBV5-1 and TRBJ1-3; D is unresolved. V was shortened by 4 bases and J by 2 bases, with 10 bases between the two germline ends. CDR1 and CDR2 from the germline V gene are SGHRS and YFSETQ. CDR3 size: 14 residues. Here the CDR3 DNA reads TGCGCCAGCAGCCGAGGGCCCACTGGAAACACCATATATTTT. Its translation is CASSRGPTGNTIYF.

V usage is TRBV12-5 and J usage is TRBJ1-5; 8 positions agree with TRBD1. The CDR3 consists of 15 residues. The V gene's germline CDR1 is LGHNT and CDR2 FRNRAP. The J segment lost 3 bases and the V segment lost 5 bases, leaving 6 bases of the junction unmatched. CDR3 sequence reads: CASGPPTGDNQPQHF. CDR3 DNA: TGTGCTAGTGGTCCCCCGACAGGGGACAATCAGCCCCAGCATTTT. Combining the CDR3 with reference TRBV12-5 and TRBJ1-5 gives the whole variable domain DARVTQTPRHKVTEMGQEVTMRCQPILGHNTVFWYRQTMMQGLELLAYFRNRAPLDDSGMPKDRFSAEMPDATLATLKIQPSEPRDSAVYFCASGPPTGDNQPQHFGDGTRLSIL.

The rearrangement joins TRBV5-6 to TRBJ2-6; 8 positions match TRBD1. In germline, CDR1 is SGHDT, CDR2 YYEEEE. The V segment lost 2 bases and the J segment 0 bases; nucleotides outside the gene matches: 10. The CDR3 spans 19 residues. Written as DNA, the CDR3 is TGTGCCAGCAGCTTTTTAGGGACAGGAATCCTCTCTGGGGCCAACGTCCTGACTTTC. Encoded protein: CASSFLGTGILSGANVLTF.

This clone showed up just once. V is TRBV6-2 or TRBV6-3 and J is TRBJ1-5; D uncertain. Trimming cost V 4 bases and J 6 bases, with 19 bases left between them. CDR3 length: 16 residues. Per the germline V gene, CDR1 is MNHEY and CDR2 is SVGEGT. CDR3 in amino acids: CASSWSGGSNFQPQHF. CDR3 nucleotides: TGTGCCAGCAGTTGGTCTGGAGGCTCCAATTTTCAGCCCCAGCATTTT.

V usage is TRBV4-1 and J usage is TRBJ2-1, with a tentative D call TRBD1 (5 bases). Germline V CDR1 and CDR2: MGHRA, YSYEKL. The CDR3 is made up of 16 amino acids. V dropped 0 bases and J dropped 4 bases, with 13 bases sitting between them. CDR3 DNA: TGCGCCAGCAGCCAAGATCGTCAGGGAACATACAATGAGCAGTTCTTC. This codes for CASSQDRQGTYNEQFF.

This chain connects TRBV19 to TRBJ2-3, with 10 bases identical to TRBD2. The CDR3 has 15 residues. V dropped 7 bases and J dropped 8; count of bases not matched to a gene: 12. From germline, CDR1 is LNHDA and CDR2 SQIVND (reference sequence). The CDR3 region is CASTPSGGPAATQYF. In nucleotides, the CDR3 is TGTGCCAGTACCCCTAGCGGGGGCCCCGCCGCTACGCAGTATTTT. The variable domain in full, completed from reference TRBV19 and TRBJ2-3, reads DGGITQSPKYLFRKEGQNVTLSCEQNLNHDAMYWYRQDPGQGLRLIYYSQIVNDFQKGDIAEGYSVSREKKESFPLTVTSAQKNPTAFYLCASTPSGGPAATQYFGPGTRLTVL.

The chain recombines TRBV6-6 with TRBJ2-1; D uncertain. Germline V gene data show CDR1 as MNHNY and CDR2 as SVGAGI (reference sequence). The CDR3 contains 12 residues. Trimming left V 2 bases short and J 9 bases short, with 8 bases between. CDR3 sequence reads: CASSYEFGEQFF. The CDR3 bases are TGTGCCAGCAGTTACGAGTTCGGTGAGCAGTTCTTC.